This T cell receptor (beta chain) was identified during a study of radiation and T cells in renal cell carcinoma. As for the study in general: Nephrectomy followed 15 Gy stereotactic body radiation by 4 weeks. General observations from the study: From baseline, blood top tumor clonotypes peaked at 2 weeks post-radiation.

V lost 5 bases and J lost 4; bases outside the gene matches: 8. Germline values: CDR1 SQVTM, CDR2 ANQGSEA. This CDR3 region has 15 residues. Documented time point: blood 2 weeks post-SBRT. The sample's treatment: 15 Gy SBRT to primary tumor, nephrectomy 4 weeks later. As to this clone: Antigen specificity is unknown.

The method was immunoSEQ multiplex PCR; TCRdb's version includes in-frame clones alone and lacks a portion of them. This sample has just under 80,000 clones, with 80% to 90% found just once. The source of this sequence is a woman in her forties or fifties with renal cell carcinoma. Sequenced material: blood, taken from a patient whose treatment included radiotherapy and nephrectomy. The chain employs TRBV29-1 and TRBJ2-2, with 9 bases that match TRBD2. The CDR3 bases are TGCAGCGTTTTTCTAGCGGGGTGGGGCACCGGGGAGCTGTTTTTT. Protein: CSVFLAGWGTGELFF.